This T cell receptor beta chain was documented in a study of PD-1 blockade in classical Hodgkin lymphoma. Repertoires were generated with immunoSEQ multiplex PCR, while TCRdb's copy carries only in-frame clones and drops some. The sample yields roughly 23,000 clones, 85% to 90% seen once. Time point in this sample: newly diagnosed, previously untreated cHL patient sample. Researchers report purifying CD4+ T cells from thawed PBMCs by magnetic negative selection. PBMCs from patients with newly diagnosed, untreated classical Hodgkin lymphoma served as a comparison group for the relapsed/refractory trial patients. Study observations and caveats: When set against healthy donors, newly diagnosed patients were reported to show lower baseline TCR diversity.

As for this clone: Its antigen is as yet unknown.

This TCR was sampled from a human donor with classical Hodgkin lymphoma. The specimen sequenced was CD4+ T cells from blood.

This chain's CDR3 is CSLDRIYEQYF. CDR3 DNA sequence: TGCAGCTTGGACAGAATCTACGAGCAGTACTTC. This rearrangement joins TRBV20-1 to TRBJ2-7; tentative D call: TRBD1 (6 bases). The CDR3 has 11 amino acids. Per the germline V gene, CDR1 is DFQATT and CDR2 is SNEGSKA (reference sequence).